These T cell receptor beta chains were read from a single sample in a study of cytomegalovirus exposure and HLA in healthy donors. Sequencing used immunoSEQ multiplex PCR; TCRdb keeps in-frame clones, though not all of them. The sample consists of 120,000 or so clones, approximately 78% of them appearing once. Material: PBMCs. Receptors were obtained from a woman aged 40 to 50 in good health and CMV-seronegative. Both conserved end residues are part of each CDR3. D genes are given only for firm matches. Part of the rows lack a size; the others show once, few, many or a class for expanded clones.

clone size,V gene,J gene,D gene,CDR3 length,CDR3 protein,CDR3 DNA
once,TRBV15,TRBJ1-1,TRBD1,13,CATDRDRGTEAFF,TGTGCCACCGACAGGGACCGGGGCACTGAAGCTTTCTTT
.,TRBV2,TRBJ2-3,TRBD1,13,CASSVRGPDTQYF,TGTGCCAGCAGTGTTAGGGGGCCTGATACGCAGTATTTT
.,TRBV6-6,TRBJ2-5,TRBD2,13,CASVLAVAETQYF,TGTGCCTCAGTCCTAGCGGTGGCAGAGACCCAGTACTTC
.,TRBV4-2,TRBJ2-1,TRBD2,16,CASSQEVLAELGEQFF,TGTGCCAGCAGCCAAGAGGTCCTAGCGGAGTTAGGGGAGCAGTTCTTC
few,TRBV11-3,TRBJ2-7,TRBD1,12,CASSRQGFEQYF,TGTGCCAGCAGTCGACAGGGGTTCGAGCAGTACTTC
.,TRBV7-9,TRBJ2-5,TRBD1,16,CSSSLGDRGLKETQYF,TGTTCCAGCAGCTTAGGGGACAGGGGCTTGAAAGAGACCCAGTACTTC
.,TRBV29-1,TRBJ2-7,TRBD1,12,CSAGDRGQEQYF,TGCAGCGCCGGGGACAGGGGGCAAGAGCAGTACTTC
.,TRBV4-1,TRBJ2-3,.,16,CASSQGAPRGTDTQYF,TGCGCCAGCAGCCAAGGGGCGCCCAGAGGGACAGATACGCAGTATTTT
.,TRBV7-6,TRBJ2-7,TRBD2,17,CASSPGLAGAGPYEQYF,TGTGCCAGCAGCCCGGGACTAGCGGGAGCTGGCCCCTACGAGCAGTACTTC
.,TRBV5-6,TRBJ2-7,TRBD2,14,CASSPGLGIYEQYF,TGTGCCAGCAGCCCGGGACTAGGGATCTACGAGCAGTACTTC
.,TRBV28,TRBJ1-1,TRBD1,16,CASSAPSTTGGTEAFF,TGTGCCAGCAGCGCCCCATCGACGACAGGGGGAACTGAAGCTTTCTTT
.,TRBV19,TRBJ2-1,.,11,CASSIGLKQFF,TGTGCCAGTAGTATCGGTTTGAAGCAGTTCTTC
.,TRBV7-2,TRBJ2-7,.,16,CASSLGFTGLSYEQYF,TGTGCCAGCAGCTTAGGGTTCACGGGACTCTCCTACGAGCAGTACTTC
.,TRBV28,TRBJ2-5,.,16,CASSLEPGWQQETRYF,TGTGCCAGCAGTCTTGAACCGGGATGGCAGCAAGAGACCCGGTACTTC
.,TRBV4-2,TRBJ2-5,TRBD2,15,CASSPGTSGQETQYF,TGTGCCAGCAGCCCTGGGACTAGCGGACAAGAGACCCAGTACTTC
.,TRBV18,TRBJ1-4,TRBD1,15,CASSPGQGLWEKLFF,TGTGCCAGCTCACCCGGACAGGGTTTATGGGAAAAACTGTTTTTT
.,TRBV6-5,TRBJ2-7,.,12,CASSTQGYEQYF,TGTGCCAGCAGTACACAGGGCTACGAGCAGTACTTC
.,TRBV19,TRBJ2-4,TRBD2,15,CASSILGGSKNIQYF,TGTGCCAGTAGTATCTTGGGAGGGTCCAAAAACATTCAGTACTTC
.,TRBV5-1,TRBJ2-3,.,14,CASSLEQSADTQYF,TGCGCCAGCAGCTTGGAACAGTCCGCAGATACGCAGTATTTT
.,TRBV29-1,TRBJ2-1,TRBD2,14,CSVVTSGGRNEQFF,TGCAGCGTCGTCACTAGCGGGGGGCGGAATGAGCAGTTCTTC
.,TRBV5-5,TRBJ2-1,.,19,CASSPFLGGRLRENNEQFF,TGTGCCAGCAGCCCATTCTTGGGGGGACGCCTTAGGGAAAATAATGAGCAGTTCTTC
.,TRBV7-9,TRBJ2-5,.,15,CASSSHRVTQETQYF,TGTGCCAGCAGCTCACACAGGGTCACCCAAGAGACCCAGTACTTC
few,TRBV7-6,TRBJ1-1,.,12,CASSDRGVKAFF,TGTGCCAGCAGCGATCGGGGGGTCAAAGCTTTCTTT
few,TRBV5-6,TRBJ2-5,TRBD2,13,CATQIAGAETQYF,TGTGCCACCCAGATAGCGGGAGCCGAGACCCAGTACTTC
.,TRBV28,TRBJ1-5,TRBD1,15,CASSSATGGGQPQHF,TGTGCCAGCAGTTCGGCAACAGGGGGAGGGCAGCCCCAGCATTTT
.,TRBV28,TRBJ1-4,TRBD1,15,CASSDAGTGGEKLFF,TGTGCCAGCAGTGACGCCGGGACAGGGGGGGAAAAACTGTTTTTT
.,TRBV5-1,TRBJ1-2,TRBD1,15,CASSLALNRGYGYTF,TGCGCCAGCAGCTTGGCCCTAAACAGGGGCTATGGCTACACCTTC
.,TRBV2,TRBJ1-2,.,12,CASSEIPRVGTF,TGTGCCAGCAGTGAAATCCCGAGGGTTGGCACCTTC
.,TRBV9,TRBJ2-4,TRBD1,15,CASSVAPGQGTSQYF,TGTGCCAGCAGCGTAGCTCCGGGACAGGGTACCAGTCAGTACTTC
.,TRBV6-5,TRBJ2-7,.,11,CASSRQVEQYF,TGTGCCAGCAGCCGACAGGTCGAGCAGTACTTC
few,TRBV7-9,TRBJ2-1,TRBD1,15,CASSRRQGFSNEQFF,TGTGCCAGCAGCCGCCGACAGGGGTTCTCCAATGAGCAGTTCTTC
few,TRBV27,TRBJ2-2,TRBD1,14,CASSLGQGIGELFF,TGTGCCAGCAGTTTAGGACAGGGGATTGGGGAGCTGTTTTTT
.,TRBV28,TRBJ1-1,TRBD1,15,CASGTGGSWNTEAFF,TGTGCCAGCGGAACAGGGGGCAGTTGGAACACTGAAGCTTTCTTT
few,TRBV2,TRBJ1-3,.,14,CASKAQGPGNTIYF,TGTGCCAGCAAGGCACAGGGTCCTGGAAACACCATATATTTT
.,TRBV9,TRBJ1-1,TRBD1,16,CASSAGGTGGNTEAFF,TGTGCCAGCAGCGCTGGGGGGACAGGGGGGAACACTGAAGCTTTCTTT
once,TRBV5-4,TRBJ2-2,.,15,CASSLPGQNTGELFF,TGTGCCAGCAGTCTCCCGGGACAGAACACCGGGGAGCTGTTTTTT
.,TRBV27,TRBJ1-5,TRBD1,15,CASSYGDRVGQPQHF,TGTGCCAGCAGTTACGGGGACAGGGTTGGACAGCCCCAGCATTTT
.,TRBV5-1,TRBJ2-1,TRBD1,13,CASSRGQPNEQFF,TGCGCCAGCAGCAGGGGACAGCCTAATGAGCAGTTCTTC
few,TRBV5-6,TRBJ1-1,.,15,CASILYPGTNTEAFF,TGTGCCAGCATCCTTTACCCGGGGACAAACACTGAAGCTTTCTTT
.,TRBV28,TRBJ2-3,TRBD2,14,CASRLAGGTDTQYF,TGTGCCAGCCGGCTAGCGGGAGGGACAGATACGCAGTATTTT
.,TRBV5-4,TRBJ2-3,TRBD1,15,CASSLDRGATDTQYF,TGTGCCAGCAGCTTGGACAGGGGGGCCACAGATACGCAGTATTTT
.,TRBV18,TRBJ1-5,TRBD1,19,CASSRTGQELIGGNQPQHF,TGTGCCAGCTCACGGACGGGACAGGAGTTAATTGGTGGCAATCAGCCCCAGCATTTT
.,TRBV2,TRBJ2-3,.,15,CASSEGQGEGDTQYF,TGTGCCAGCAGTGAAGGTCAAGGGGAAGGAGATACGCAGTATTTT
few,TRBV5-8,TRBJ2-3,TRBD2,16,CASSLAGTSETDTQYF,TGTGCCAGCAGCTTGGCCGGGACTAGCGAAACGGATACGCAGTATTTT
few,TRBV15,TRBJ2-7,.,15,CATSKQVLSSYEQYF,TGTGCCACCAGCAAACAGGTTCTATCCTCCTACGAGCAGTACTTC
.,TRBV28,TRBJ1-1,TRBD1,14,CASSADRARLLAFF,TGTGCCAGCAGCGCAGACAGGGCCAGGCTCCTGGCTTTCTTT
.,TRBV6-6,TRBJ2-7,.,14,CASSWNGIEYEQYF,TGTGCCAGCAGTTGGAACGGGATCGAATACGAGCAGTACTTC
.,TRBV28,TRBJ1-6,.,18,CASSFVGSWYSYNSPLHF,TGTGCCAGCAGTTTTGTCGGGTCCTGGTACTCCTATAATTCACCCCTCCACTTT
.,TRBV9,TRBJ2-5,TRBD1,13,CASSVGTVETQYF,TGTGCCAGCAGCGTGGGGACAGTAGAGACCCAGTACTTC